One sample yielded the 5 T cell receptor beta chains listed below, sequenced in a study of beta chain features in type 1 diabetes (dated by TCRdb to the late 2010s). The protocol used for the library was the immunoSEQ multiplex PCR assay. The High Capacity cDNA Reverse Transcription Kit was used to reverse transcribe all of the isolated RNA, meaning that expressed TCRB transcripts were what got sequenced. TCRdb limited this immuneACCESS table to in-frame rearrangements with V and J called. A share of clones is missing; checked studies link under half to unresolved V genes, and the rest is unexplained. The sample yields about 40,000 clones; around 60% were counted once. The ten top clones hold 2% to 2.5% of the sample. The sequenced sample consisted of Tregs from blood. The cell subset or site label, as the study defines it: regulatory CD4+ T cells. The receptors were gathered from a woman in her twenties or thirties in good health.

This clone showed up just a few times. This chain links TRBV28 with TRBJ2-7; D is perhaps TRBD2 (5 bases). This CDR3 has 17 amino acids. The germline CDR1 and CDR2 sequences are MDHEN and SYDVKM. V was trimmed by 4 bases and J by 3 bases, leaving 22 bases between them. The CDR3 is CASSSPPAHIASYEQYF. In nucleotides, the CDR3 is TGTGCCAGCAGTTCCCCCCCTGCACACATAGCGAGCTACGAGCAGTACTTC.

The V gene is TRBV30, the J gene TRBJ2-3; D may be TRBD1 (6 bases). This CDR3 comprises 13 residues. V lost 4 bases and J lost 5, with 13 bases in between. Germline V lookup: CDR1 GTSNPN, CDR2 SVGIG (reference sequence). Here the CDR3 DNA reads TGTGCCTGGACTGGGGGCATTGAAGATACGCAGTATTTT. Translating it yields CAWTGGIEDTQYF.

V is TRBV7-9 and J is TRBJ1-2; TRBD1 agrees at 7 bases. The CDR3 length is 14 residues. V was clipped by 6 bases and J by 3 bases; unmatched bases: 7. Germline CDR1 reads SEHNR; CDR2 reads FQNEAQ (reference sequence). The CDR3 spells CASRSRTGDYGYTF. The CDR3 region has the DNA TGTGCCAGCAGATCTAGGACAGGCGACTATGGCTACACCTTC.

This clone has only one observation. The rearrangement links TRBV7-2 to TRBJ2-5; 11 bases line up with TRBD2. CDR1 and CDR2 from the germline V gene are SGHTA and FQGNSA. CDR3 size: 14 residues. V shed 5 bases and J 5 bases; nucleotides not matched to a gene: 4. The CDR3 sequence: CASSQTSGTETQYF. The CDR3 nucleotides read TGTGCCAGCAGCCAGACTAGCGGGACGGAGACCCAGTACTTC.

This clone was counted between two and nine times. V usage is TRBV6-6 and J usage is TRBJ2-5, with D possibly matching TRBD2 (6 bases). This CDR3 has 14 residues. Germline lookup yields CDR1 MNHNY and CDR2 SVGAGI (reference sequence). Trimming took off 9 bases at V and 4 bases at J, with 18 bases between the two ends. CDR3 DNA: TGTGCCAGTTCTGGGGGAGGAAAGGGAGAGACCCAGTACTTC. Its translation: CASSGGGKGETQYF.